Shown below are 12 T cell receptor beta chains from a single sample sequenced in a study of blood T cell repertoires in COVID-19. Assay used: immunoSEQ multiplex PCR; TCRdb lists only in-frame clones, some missing. This sample carries 100,000 to 150,000 clones, 80% to 85% of them seen once, and the ten largest clones take more than 1.3%. The sequenced sample consisted of peripheral blood. The receptors originated from a man in his sixties with acute or convalescent COVID-19.

A few counts support this clone. V and J are TRBV27 and TRBJ1-1, with a possible D match to TRBD1 (5 bases). The CDR3 consists of 14 residues. Trimming left V 7 bases short and J 2 bases short, with 14 bases between. Germline V CDR1 and CDR2: MNHEY, SMNVEV (reference sequence). The CDR3 spells CASKAGLINTEAFF. In DNA form, the CDR3 reads TGTGCCAGCAAGGCGGGACTCATAAACACTGAAGCTTTCTTT.

V gene TRBV5-1 combines with J gene TRBJ2-7; D gene ambiguous. CDR1 and CDR2 from the germline V gene are SGHRS and YFSETQ. The CDR3 has 13 amino acids. V was shortened by 0 bases and J by 3 bases, with 7 bases between the two germline ends. CDR3 coding DNA: TGCGCCAGCAGCTTGGACATATTCTACGAGCAGTACTTC. Amino acid sequence: CASSLDIFYEQYF.

The V gene is TRBV5-1, the J gene TRBJ2-5; D might be TRBD1 (6 bases). Germline V gives CDR1 SGHRS, CDR2 YFSETQ. The CDR3 has 16 amino acids. The V gene lost 0 bases and the J gene lost 5 bases, with 17 bases spanning the gap. The CDR3 sequence is CASSLGVQGRMETQYF. Written as DNA, the CDR3 is TGCGCCAGCAGCTTGGGGGTCCAGGGGCGGATGGAGACCCAGTACTTC.

CDR3 loop: CASNRGGPSGGDEQFF. The CDR3 nucleotides are TGTGCCAGTAACCGGGGGGGCCCCTCAGGGGGGGATGAGCAGTTCTTC. The chain carries TRBV5-4 and TRBJ2-1; TRBD2 might be the D (8 bases). The V end lost 8 bases, the J end lost 8 bases, and 26 bases lay between the germline ends. CDR3 length: 16 residues. The germline CDR1 and CDR2 sequences are SGHNT and YYREEE (reference sequence).

This chain uses TRBV4-1 with TRBJ2-4, with 8 bases lining up with TRBD1. CDR3 size: 16 residues. CDR1 MGHRA and CDR2 YSYEKL come from the germline V gene. Trimming cost V 2 bases and J 7 bases; bases outside gene matches: 10. CDR3 sequence: CASSQSTGTGENIQYF. CDR3 nucleotides: TGCGCCAGCAGCCAATCGACCGGGACAGGTGAGAACATTCAGTACTTC.

The chain employs TRBV7-9 and TRBJ1-5, with a tentative D call TRBD1 (6 bases). The V and J ends lost 5 bases and 1 base respectively, with 15 bases between them. Germline V CDR1 and CDR2: SEHNR, FQNEAQ (reference sequence). The CDR3 contains 16 residues. In DNA, the CDR3 is TGTGCCAGCAGCGGGACCGGGCAGGGGAGCAATCAGCCCCAGCATTTT. Translation gives CASSGTGQGSNQPQHF.

The J gene is TRBJ1-4, the V gene TRBV3-1 (or the pseudogene TRBV3-2), with 7 bases matching TRBD1. The length of the CDR3 is 14 residues. V lost 2 bases and J lost 8; bases outside the gene matches: 5. Germline V gene lookup returns CDR1 LGHDT and CDR2 YNNKEL (reference sequence). The CDR3 DNA follows: TGTGCCAGCAGCCAACGGGACAGTACCGAAAAACTGTTTTTT. Encoded protein: CASSQRDSTEKLFF.

This clone was seen a few times. The chain couples TRBV11-2 to TRBJ1-6; possible D gene TRBD1, 5 bases. The germline gives CDR1 SGHAT, CDR2 FQNNGV. The germline V and J ends were trimmed by 6 bases and 0 bases, with 15 bases remaining between them. The CDR3 consists of 17 residues. The chain's CDR3 is CASSLNWGGSYNSPLHF. CDR3 nucleotides: TGTGCCAGCAGTCTCAACTGGGGCGGCTCCTATAATTCACCCCTCCACTTT.

The V call is TRBV5-6, the J call TRBJ2-7, with no clear D. The V end was cut by 2 bases, the J end by 3 bases, with 15 bases between. Germline assignment: CDR1 SGHDT and CDR2 YYEEEE. CDR3 length: 15 amino acids. The CDR3 here is CASSLIGEFGYEQYF. The CDR3 nucleotides are TGTGCCAGCAGCTTAATTGGTGAGTTCGGCTACGAGCAGTACTTC.

DNA for the CDR3: TGTGCCAGTAGTGTGACAGACCAACCTCCCTACGAGCAGTACTTC. Translating it yields CASSVTDQPPYEQYF. The rearrangement uses TRBV19 and TRBJ2-7; the D gene is possibly TRBD1 (5 bases). Trimming pared 5 bases from V and 2 bases from J, leaving 16 bases between. Germline CDR1 LNHDA, CDR2 SQIVND (reference sequence). This CDR3 has 15 amino acids.

The V gene is TRBV5-1, the J gene TRBJ2-7; 7 bases fit TRBD1. This CDR3 has 14 residues. Per the germline V gene, CDR1 is SGHRS and CDR2 is YFSETQ. V dropped 5 bases and J dropped 2; count of bases not matched to a gene: 7. CDR3: CASRQGTTTYEQYF. The CDR3 DNA reads TGCGCCAGCAGACAGGGGACGACAACCTACGAGCAGTACTTC.

The V gene is TRBV28, the J gene TRBJ1-1; D might be TRBD1 (6 bases). The CDR3 loop spans 15 amino acids. V lost 3 bases and J lost 3, with 14 bases in between. Germline CDR1 reads MDHEN; CDR2 reads SYDVKM. DNA of the CDR3: TGTGCCAGCAGTTTCGTCGGTCAGGGGCACACTGAAGCTTTCTTT. Protein product: CASSFVGQGHTEAFF.